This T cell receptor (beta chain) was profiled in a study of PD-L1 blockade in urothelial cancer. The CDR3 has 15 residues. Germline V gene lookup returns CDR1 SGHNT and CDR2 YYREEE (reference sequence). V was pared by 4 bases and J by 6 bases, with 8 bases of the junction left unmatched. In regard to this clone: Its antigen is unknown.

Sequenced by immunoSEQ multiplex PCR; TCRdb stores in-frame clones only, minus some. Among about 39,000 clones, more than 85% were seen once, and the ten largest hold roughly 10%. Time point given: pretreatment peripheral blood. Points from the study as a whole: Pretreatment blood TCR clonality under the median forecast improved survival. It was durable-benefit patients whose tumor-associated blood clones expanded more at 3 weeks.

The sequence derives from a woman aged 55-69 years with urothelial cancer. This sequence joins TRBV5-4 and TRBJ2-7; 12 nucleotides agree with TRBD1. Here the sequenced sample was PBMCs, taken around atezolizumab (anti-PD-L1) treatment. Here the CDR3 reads CASSGGGQGASEQYF. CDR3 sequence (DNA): TGTGCCAGCAGCGGGGGGGGACAGGGGGCTTCCGAGCAGTACTTC. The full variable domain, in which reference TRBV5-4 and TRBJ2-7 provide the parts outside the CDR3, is ETGVTQSPTHLIKTRGQQVTLRCSSQSGHNTVSWYQQALGQGPQFIFQYYREEENGRGNFPPRFSGLQFPNYSSELNVNALELDDSALYLCASSGGGQGASEQYFGPGTRLTVT.